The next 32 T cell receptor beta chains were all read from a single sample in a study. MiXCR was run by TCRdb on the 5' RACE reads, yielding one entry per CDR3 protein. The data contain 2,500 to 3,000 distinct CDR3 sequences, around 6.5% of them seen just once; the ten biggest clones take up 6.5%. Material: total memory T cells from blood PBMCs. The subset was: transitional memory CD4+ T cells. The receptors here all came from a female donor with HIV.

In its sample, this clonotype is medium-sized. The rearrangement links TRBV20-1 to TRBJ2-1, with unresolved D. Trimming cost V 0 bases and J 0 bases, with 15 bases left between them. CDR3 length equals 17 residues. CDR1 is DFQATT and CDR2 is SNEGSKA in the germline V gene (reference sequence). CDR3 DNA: TGCAGTGCTAGAGACCCGAATATTCCGAGCTCCTACAATGAGCAGTTCTTC. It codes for CSARDPNIPSSYNEQFF.

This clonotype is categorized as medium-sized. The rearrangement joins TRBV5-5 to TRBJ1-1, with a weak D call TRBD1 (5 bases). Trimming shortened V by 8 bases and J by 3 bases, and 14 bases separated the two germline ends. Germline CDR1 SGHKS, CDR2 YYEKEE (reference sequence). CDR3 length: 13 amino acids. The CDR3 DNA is TGTGCCAGTAGACCCCGGGGCGACACTGAAGCTTTCTTT. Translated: CASRPRGDTEAFF.

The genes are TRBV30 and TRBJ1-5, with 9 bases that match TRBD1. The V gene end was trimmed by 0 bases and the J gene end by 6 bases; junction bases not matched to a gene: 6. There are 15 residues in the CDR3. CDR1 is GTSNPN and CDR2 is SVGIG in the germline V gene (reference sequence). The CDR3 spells CAWSVTGGTGQPQHF. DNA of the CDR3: TGTGCCTGGAGTGTAACAGGGGGCACTGGTCAGCCCCAGCATTTT.

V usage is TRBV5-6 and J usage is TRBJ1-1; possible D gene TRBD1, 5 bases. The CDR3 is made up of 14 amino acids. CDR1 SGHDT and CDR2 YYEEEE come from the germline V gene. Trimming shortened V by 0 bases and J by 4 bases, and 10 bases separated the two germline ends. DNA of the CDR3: TGTGCCAGCAGCTTGGGCCAGGGCGGCACTGAAGCTTTCTTT. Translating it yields CASSLGQGGTEAFF.

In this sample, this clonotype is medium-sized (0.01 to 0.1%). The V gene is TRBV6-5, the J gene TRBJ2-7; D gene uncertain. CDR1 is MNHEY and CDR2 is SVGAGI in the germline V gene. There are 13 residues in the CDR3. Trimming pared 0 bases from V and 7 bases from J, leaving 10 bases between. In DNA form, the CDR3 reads TGTGCCAGCAGTTACTCCGCCCTAGGGGAGCAGTACGTC. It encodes CASSYSALGEQYV.

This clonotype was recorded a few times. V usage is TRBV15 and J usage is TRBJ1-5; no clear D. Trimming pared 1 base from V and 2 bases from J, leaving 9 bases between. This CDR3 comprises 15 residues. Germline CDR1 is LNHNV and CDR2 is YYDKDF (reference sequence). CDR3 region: CATSRAVSGNQPQHF. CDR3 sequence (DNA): TGTGCCACCAGCAGAGCGGTGAGCGGCAATCAGCCCCAGCATTTT.

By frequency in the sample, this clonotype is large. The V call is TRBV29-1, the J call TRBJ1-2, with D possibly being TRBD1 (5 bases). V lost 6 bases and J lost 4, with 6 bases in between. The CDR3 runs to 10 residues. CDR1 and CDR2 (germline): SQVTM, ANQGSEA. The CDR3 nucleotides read TGCAGCGTCGACAGCTATGGCTACACCTTC. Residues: CSVDSYGYTF.

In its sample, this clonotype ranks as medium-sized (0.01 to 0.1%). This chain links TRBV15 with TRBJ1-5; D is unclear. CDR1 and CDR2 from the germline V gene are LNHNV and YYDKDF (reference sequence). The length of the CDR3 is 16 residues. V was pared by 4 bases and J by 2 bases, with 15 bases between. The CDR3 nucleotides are TGTGCCACCAGCACACAAGGACCCGGAGGCAATCAGCCCCAGCATTTT. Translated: CATSTQGPGGNQPQHF.

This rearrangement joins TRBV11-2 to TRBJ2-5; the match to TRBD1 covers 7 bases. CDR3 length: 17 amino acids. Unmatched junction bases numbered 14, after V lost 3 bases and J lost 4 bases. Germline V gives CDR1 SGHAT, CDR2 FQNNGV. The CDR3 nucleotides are TGTGCCAGCAGCTTTTCCGCCCGAAGGGGGCGAGGAGAGACCCAGTACTTC. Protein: CASSFSARRGRGETQYF.

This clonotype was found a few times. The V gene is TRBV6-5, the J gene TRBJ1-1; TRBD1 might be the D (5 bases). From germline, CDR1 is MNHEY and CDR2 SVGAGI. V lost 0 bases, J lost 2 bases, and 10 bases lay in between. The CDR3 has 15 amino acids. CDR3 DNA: TGTGCCAGCAGTTACTCGGGGCAGGGTAACACTGAAGCTTTCTTT. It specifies CASSYSGQGNTEAFF.

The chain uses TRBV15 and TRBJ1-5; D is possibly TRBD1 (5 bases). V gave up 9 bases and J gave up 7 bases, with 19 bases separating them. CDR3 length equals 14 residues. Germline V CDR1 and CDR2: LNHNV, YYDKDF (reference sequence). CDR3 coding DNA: TGTGCCACGAGAATAGAGGGGTCAGGGCAGCCCCAGCATTTT. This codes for CATRIEGSGQPQHF.

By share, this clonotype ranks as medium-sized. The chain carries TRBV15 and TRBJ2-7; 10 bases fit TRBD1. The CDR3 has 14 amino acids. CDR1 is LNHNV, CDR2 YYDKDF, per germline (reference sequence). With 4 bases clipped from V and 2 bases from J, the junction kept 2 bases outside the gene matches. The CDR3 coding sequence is TGTGCCACCAGCATCGACAGGGGGCCCTACGAGCAGTACGTC. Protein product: CATSIDRGPYEQYV.

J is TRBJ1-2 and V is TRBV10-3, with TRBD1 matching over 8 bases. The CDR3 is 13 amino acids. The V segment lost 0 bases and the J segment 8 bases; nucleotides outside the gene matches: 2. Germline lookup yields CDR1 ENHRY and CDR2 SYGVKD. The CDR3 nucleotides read TGTGCCATCAGTGAGTCGACAGGGGACGGCTACACCTTC. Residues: CAISESTGDGYTF.

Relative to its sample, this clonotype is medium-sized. The CDR3 nucleotides read TGTGCCTGGAGTGTTTCGGGTTTCGGCTACACCTTC. This gives the protein CAWSVSGFGYTF. The chain is built from TRBV30 and TRBJ1-2; D not resolved. This CDR3 spans 12 amino acids. With 0 bases removed from V and 8 bases from J, the gap between germline ends came to 10 bases. Germline V gives CDR1 GTSNPN, CDR2 SVGIG (reference sequence).

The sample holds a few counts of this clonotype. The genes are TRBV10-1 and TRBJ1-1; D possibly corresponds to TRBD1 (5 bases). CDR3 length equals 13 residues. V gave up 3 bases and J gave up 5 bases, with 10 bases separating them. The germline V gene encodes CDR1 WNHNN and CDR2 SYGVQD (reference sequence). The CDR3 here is CASSDGTRTEAFF. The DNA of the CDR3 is TGCGCCAGCAGTGACGGGACGAGGACTGAAGCTTTCTTT.

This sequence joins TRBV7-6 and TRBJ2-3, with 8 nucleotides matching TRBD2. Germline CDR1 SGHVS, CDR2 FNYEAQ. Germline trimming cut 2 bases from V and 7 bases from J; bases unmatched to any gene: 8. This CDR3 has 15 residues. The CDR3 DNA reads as TGTGCCAGCAGCTTACCCCCGGGGGGGCCCAATACGCAGTATTTT. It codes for CASSLPPGGPNTQYF.

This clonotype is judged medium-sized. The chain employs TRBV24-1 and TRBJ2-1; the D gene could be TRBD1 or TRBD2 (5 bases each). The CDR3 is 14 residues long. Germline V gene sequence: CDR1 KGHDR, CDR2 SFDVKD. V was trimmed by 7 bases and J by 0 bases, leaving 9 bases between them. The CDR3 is CATRAGSSYNEQFF. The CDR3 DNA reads TGTGCCACCAGGGCAGGGAGCTCCTACAATGAGCAGTTCTTC.

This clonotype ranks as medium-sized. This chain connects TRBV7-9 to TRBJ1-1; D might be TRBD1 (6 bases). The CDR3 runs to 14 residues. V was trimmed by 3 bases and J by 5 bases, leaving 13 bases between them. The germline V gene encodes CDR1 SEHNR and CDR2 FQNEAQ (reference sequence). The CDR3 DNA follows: TGTGCCAGCAGCTTCGAGGGGGTGGGTACTGAAGCTTTCTTT. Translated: CASSFEGVGTEAFF.

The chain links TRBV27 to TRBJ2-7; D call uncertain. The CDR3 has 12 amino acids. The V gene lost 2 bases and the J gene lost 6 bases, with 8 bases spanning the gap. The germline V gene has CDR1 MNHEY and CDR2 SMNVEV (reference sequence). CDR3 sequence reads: CASSLKRAEQYV. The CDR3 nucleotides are TGTGCCAGCAGTTTAAAAAGGGCCGAGCAGTACGTC.

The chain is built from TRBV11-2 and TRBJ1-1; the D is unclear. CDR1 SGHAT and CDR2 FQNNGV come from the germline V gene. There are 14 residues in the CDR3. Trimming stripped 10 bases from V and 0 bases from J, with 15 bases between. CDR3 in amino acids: CAILLTLMNTEAFF. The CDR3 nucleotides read TGTGCCATCCTTTTAACACTCATGAACACTGAAGCTTTCTTT.

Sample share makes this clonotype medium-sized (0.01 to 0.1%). CDR3 nucleotides: TGCGCCAGCAGCCAAGACATAGGGCGGAATGAGCAGTTCTTC. Protein product: CASSQDIGRNEQFF. This chain joins TRBV4-1 and TRBJ2-1; D is uncertain. Germline V lookup: CDR1 MGHRA, CDR2 YSYEKL. Trimming removed 0 bases at V and 7 bases at J, with 10 bases between. The CDR3 is made up of 14 amino acids.

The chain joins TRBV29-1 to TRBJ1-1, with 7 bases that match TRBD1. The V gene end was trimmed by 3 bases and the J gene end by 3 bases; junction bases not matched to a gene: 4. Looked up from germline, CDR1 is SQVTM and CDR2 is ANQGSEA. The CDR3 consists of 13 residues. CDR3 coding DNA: TGCAGCGTTGATTGGGACAGAGACACTGAAGCTTTCTTT. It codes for CSVDWDRDTEAFF.

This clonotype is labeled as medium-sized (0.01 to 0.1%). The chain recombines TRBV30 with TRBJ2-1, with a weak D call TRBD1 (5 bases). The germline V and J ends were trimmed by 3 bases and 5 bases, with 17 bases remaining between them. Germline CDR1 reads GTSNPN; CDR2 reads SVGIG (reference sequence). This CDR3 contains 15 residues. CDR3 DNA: TGTGCCTGGAGCCCTTTCTTTAGGGGCCACAATGAGCAGTTCTTC. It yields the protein CAWSPFFRGHNEQFF.

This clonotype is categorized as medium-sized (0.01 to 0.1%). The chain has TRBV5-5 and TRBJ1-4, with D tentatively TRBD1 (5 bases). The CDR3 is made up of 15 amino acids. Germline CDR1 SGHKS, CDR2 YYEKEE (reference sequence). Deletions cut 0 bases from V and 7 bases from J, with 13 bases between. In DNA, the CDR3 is TGTGCCAGCAGCTTGGGTGGCAGGGCCAGTGAAAAACTGTTTTTT. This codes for CASSLGGRASEKLFF.

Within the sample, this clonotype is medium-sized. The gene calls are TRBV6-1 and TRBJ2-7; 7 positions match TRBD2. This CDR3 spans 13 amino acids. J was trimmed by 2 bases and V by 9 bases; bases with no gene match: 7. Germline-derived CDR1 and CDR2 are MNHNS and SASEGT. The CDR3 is CASKAGFPYEQYV. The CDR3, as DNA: TGTGCCAGTAAAGCGGGGTTTCCCTACGAGCAGTACGTC.

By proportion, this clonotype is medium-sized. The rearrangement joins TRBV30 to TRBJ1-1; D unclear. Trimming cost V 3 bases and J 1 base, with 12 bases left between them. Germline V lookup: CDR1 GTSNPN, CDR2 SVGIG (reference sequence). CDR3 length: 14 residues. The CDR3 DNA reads TGTGCCTGGAGGGTTCCGAACCGGAACACTGAAGCTTTCTTT. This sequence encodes CAWRVPNRNTEAFF.

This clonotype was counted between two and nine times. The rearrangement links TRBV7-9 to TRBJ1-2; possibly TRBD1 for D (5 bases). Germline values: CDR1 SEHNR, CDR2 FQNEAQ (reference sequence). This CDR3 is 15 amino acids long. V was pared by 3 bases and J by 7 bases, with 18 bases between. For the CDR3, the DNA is TGTGCCAGCAGCTTCGGTGTCGCTCAGGGTGGTGGCTACACCTTC. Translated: CASSFGVAQGGGYTF.

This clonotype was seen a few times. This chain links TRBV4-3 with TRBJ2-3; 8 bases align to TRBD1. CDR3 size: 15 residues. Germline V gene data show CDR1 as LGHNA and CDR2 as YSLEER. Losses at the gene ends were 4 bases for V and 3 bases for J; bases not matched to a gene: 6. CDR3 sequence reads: CASSPTGAHTDTQYF. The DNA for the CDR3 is TGCGCCAGCAGCCCGACAGGGGCGCATACAGATACGCAGTATTTT.

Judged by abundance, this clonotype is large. The CDR3 spells CAISESQAGAGFLAFF. DNA for the CDR3: TGTGCCATCAGTGAGTCCCAAGCGGGGGCGGGGTTCTTAGCTTTCTTT. The chain links TRBV10-3 to TRBJ1-1; a weak D match, TRBD1 (6 bases). The CDR3 covers 16 residues. V dropped 0 bases and J dropped 10 bases, with 21 bases sitting between them. CDR1 is ENHRY and CDR2 is SYGVKD in the germline V gene.

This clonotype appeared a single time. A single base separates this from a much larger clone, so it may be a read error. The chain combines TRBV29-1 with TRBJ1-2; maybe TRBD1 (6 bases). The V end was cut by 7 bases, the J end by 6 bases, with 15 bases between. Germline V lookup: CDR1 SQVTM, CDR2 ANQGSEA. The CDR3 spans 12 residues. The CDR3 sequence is CSALLDRHGYTF. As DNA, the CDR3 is TGCAGCGCCCTACTCGACAGGCATGGCTACACCTTC. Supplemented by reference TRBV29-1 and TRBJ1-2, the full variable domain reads SAVISQKPSRDICQRGTSLTIQCQVDSQVTMMFWYRQQPGQSLTLIATANQGSEATYESGFVIDKFPISRPNLTFSTLTVSNMSPEDSSIYLCSALLDRHGYTFGSGTRLTVV.

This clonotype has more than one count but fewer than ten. DNA of the CDR3: TGTGCCAGCAGCCCAGGGTTGGGCTTTACTGAAGCTTTCTTT. It encodes CASSPGLGFTEAFF. The chain joins TRBV7-2 to TRBJ1-1; D may be TRBD1 (5 bases). The CDR3 has 14 residues. Germline V CDR1 and CDR2: SGHTA, FQGNSA. Trimming pared 5 bases from V and 5 bases from J, leaving 15 bases between.

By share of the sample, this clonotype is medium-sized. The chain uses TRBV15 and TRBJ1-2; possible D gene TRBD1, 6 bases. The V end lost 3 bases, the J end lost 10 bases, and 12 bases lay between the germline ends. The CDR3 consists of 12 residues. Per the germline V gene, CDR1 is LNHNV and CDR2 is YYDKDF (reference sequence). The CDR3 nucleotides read TGTGCCACCAGCAGTAACGACAGGCCCTACACCTTC. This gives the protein CATSSNDRPYTF.